The sample holds a few counts of the clone carrying this TCR beta chain. What it binds is unknown. This sample stems from a study of tumor and adjacent non-tumor tissue in lung cancer. Study background: Patients comprised 12 adenocarcinoma, a couple of squamous cell carcinoma and 1 small cell lung cancer. Study observations and caveats: Compared with tumor, normal lung showed significantly lower TCR diversity. In normal lung, the top 100 clones were significantly more dominant than in tumor.

RNA was extracted from bulk tissue without any cell sorting. Donors were chemotherapy-naive, newly diagnosed lung cancer surgical patients in China, August–late 2014. A modified ARM-PCR protocol with three rounds of nested PCR amplified TCRbeta. TCRdb re-derived calls from the multiplex PCR reads in MiXCR, one entry per CDR3 protein. Among some 120,000 distinct CDR3 sequences listed, around three fifths were seen once. CDR1 and CDR2 from the germline V gene are SGHNT and YYREEE (reference sequence). The CDR3 contains 13 residues. Trimming left V 0 bases short and J 6 bases short, with 8 bases between.

The chain carries TRBV5-4 and TRBJ2-3; no definite D call. This receptor was obtained from a man aged 30 to 45 with non-small cell lung cancer. Specimen: lung tumor tissue. The CDR3 spells CASSLEFADTQYF. Here the CDR3 DNA reads TGTGCCAGCAGCTTGGAGTTCGCGGATACGCAGTATTTT.